The present T cell receptor (beta chain) was sequenced within a study of blood T cells in healthy people across ages. For the study at large: Through template switching, about one barcoded beta molecule was captured per two T cells, as measured in model experiments.

The CDR3 extends over 15 amino acids. Primers used in a second PCR of about 7 to 11 cycles were a sample-barcoded 5' primer and a J-beta primer mix. A single record per CDR3 protein comes from TCRdb applying MiXCR to the 5' RACE reads. The table shows 1,500,000 or so distinct CDR3 sequences, with 59% occurring only once. J is TRBJ2-7 and V is TRBV12-3 or TRBV12-4, with 8 nucleotides matching TRBD1. The J call may not be correct, given that the DNA end is closer to TRBJ2-5. The sequenced sample was blood. The sequence came from a man between 18 and 29 years old in good health. As DNA, the CDR3 is TGTGCCAGCAGTTCCCGACAGGGGCGGGGAGAGACCCAGTACTTC. As protein: CASSSRQGRGETQYF.